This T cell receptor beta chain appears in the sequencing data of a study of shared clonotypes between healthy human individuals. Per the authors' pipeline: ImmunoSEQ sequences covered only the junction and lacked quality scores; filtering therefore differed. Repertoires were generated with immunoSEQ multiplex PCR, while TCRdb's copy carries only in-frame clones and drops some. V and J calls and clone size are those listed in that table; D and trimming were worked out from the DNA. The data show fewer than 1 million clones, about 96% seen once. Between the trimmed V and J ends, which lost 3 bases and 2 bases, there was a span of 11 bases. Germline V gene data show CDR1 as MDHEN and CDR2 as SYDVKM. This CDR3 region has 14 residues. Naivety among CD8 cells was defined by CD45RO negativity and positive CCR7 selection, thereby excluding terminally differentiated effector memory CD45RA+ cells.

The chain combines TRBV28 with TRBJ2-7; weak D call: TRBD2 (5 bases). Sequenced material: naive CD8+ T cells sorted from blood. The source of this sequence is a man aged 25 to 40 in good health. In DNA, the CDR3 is TGTGCCAGCAGTTTCCCGGGAATCACCTACGAGCAGTACTTC. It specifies CASSFPGITYEQYF.